The clone carrying this T cell receptor beta chain has a count of ten or more. Its matching antigen is unknown. TCRdb keeps only in-frame clones here, not all; method: immunoSEQ multiplex PCR. This sample comprises tens of thousands of clones, none seen once only. On the day of bone marrow donation, the related graft donor provided peripheral blood. The data belong to a study of T cells after posttransplantation cyclophosphamide. The CDR3 totals 15 residues. V lost 4 bases and J lost 1; bases outside the gene matches: 3. In germline, CDR1 is SGDLS, CDR2 YYNGEE. Whole-study results and caveats: Recipient CMV seropositivity and CMV reactivation strongly tracked TRB clonality. Donor-recipient repertoire similarity was low at 1-2 months, rising over year one.

The receptor's source is a woman aged 25 to 39 in good health and a related stem cell transplant donor. V and J are TRBV9 and TRBJ2-7; 12 bases align to TRBD2. Sequencing was carried out using PBMCs. CDR3 amino acids: CASSSGLAGSYEQYF. In DNA, the CDR3 is TGTGCCAGCAGCTCGGGACTAGCGGGTTCCTACGAGCAGTACTTC. Drawing the rest from reference TRBV9 and TRBJ2-7, the complete variable domain is DSGVTQTPKHLITATGQRVTLRCSPRSGDLSVYWYQQSLDQGLQFLIQYYNGEERAKGNILERFSAQQFPDLHSELNLSSLELGDSALYFCASSSGLAGSYEQYFGPGTRLTVT.